The 2 T cell receptor beta chains listed next were all sequenced from one sample in a study of cytomegalovirus exposure and HLA in healthy donors (dated by TCRdb to the late 2010s). The library was produced with the immunoSEQ multiplex PCR assay. For the multiplex PCR, a mixture combining 60 forward primers for TCR Vbeta segments and 13 reverse primers for TCR Jbeta segments was used. What TCRdb holds here is the immuneACCESS table cut down to in-frame rearrangements. Part of the clones is not present; checked against another copy, under half of the missing clones reflect an unresolved V gene, and the others are unexplained. The sample has roughly 150,000 clones on record, 65% to 80% of them singletons. The top ten constitute around 3% of the sample. The sample taken for sequencing was PBMCs. The receptors shown here come from a woman between 50 and 59 years old in good health and CMV-seropositive.

The chain links TRBV10-3 to TRBJ1-4; D is perhaps TRBD1 (6 bases). V gave up 3 bases and J gave up 3 bases, with 17 bases separating them. This CDR3 region has 17 residues. Per the germline V gene, CDR1 is ENHRY and CDR2 is SYGVKD. The CDR3 sequence: CAISDPGRGRANEKLFF. CDR3 nucleotide sequence: TGTGCCATCAGTGACCCTGGCAGGGGAAGGGCTAATGAAAAACTGTTTTTT.

The chain couples TRBV10-3 to TRBJ1-2; 9 nucleotides line up with TRBD1. The CDR3 is 14 amino acids. V was pared by 10 bases and J by 4 bases, with 10 bases of the junction left unmatched. Germline V gene lookup returns CDR1 ENHRY and CDR2 SYGVKD. CDR3 loop: CATLDRGVAYGYTF. The DNA for the CDR3 is TGTGCCACCCTCGACAGGGGGGTCGCCTATGGCTACACCTTC.